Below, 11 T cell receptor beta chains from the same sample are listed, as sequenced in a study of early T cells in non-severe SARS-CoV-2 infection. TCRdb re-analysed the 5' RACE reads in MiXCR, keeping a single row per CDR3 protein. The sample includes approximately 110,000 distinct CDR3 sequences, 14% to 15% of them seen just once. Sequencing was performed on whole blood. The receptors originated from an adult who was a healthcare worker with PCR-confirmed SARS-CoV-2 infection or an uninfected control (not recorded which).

The CDR3 is CASSSTAGAAYGYTF. The CDR3 DNA reads TGTGCCAGCAGCTCAACCGCTGGGGCAGCTTATGGCTACACCTTC. This chain uses TRBV7-9 with TRBJ1-2; a possible D gene is TRBD1 (5 bases). The CDR3 is 15 amino acids. The V gene's germline CDR1 is SEHNR and CDR2 FQNEAQ (reference sequence). Trimming stripped 4 bases from V and 5 bases from J, with 17 bases between.

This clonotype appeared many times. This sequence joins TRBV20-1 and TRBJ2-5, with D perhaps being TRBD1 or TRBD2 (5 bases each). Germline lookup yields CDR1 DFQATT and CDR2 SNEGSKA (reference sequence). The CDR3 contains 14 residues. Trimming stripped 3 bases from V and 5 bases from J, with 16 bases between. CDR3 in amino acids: CSASRLGAMETQYF. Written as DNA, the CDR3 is TGCAGTGCTAGTCGGCTCGGGGCGATGGAGACCCAGTACTTC.

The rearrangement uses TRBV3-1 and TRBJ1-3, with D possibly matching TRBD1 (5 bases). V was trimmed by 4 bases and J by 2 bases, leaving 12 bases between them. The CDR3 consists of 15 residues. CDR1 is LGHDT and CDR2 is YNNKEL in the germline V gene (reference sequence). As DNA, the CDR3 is TGTGCCAGCAGCCCATCGGAGGGGACTGGAAACACCATATATTTT. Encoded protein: CASSPSEGTGNTIYF.

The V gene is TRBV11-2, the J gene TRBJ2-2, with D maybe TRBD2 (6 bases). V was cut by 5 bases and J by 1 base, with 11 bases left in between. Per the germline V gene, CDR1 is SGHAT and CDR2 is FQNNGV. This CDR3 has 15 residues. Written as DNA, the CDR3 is TGTGCCAGCAGCCCCAAGCGGGTGAACACCGGGGAGCTGTTTTTT. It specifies CASSPKRVNTGELFF.

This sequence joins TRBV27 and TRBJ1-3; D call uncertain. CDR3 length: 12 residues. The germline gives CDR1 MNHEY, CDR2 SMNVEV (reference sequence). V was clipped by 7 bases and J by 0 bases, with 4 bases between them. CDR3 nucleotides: TGTGCCAGCAAGGGCTCTGGAAACACCATATATTTT. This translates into CASKGSGNTIYF.

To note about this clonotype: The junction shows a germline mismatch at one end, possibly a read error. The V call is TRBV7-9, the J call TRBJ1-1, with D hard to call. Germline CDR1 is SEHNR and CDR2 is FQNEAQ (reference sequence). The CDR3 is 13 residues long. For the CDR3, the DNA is TGTGCCAGCAGCTTAGCTACGAACACTGAAGCTTGCTTT. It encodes CASSLATNTEACF.

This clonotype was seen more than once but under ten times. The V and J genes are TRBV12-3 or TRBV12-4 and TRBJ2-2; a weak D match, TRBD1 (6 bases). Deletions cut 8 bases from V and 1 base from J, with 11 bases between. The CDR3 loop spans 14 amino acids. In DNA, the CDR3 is TGTGCCAGCCGACAGGACTTGAACACCGGGGAGCTGTTTTTT. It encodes CASRQDLNTGELFF.

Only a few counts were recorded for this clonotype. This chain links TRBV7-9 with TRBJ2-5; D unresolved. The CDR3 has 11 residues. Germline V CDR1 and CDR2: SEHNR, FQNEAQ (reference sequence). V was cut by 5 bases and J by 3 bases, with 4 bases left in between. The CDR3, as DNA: TGTGCCAGCAGCCGCGAAGAGACCCAGTACTTC. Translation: CASSREETQYF.

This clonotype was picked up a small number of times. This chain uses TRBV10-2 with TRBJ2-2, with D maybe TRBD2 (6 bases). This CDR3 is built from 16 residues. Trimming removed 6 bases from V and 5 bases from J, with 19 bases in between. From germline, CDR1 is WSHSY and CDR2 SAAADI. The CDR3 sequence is CASRKSGLLGTGELFF. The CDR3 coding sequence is TGCGCCAGCAGAAAGTCGGGACTCTTGGGGACCGGGGAGCTGTTTTTT.

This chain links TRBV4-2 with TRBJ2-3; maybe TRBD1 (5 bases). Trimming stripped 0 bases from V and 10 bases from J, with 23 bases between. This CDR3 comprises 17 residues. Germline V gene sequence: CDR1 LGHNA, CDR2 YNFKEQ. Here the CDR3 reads CASSQEPDSPRRLAQYF. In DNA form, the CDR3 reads TGTGCCAGCAGCCAAGAACCAGACAGCCCGCGAAGGTTGGCGCAGTATTTT.

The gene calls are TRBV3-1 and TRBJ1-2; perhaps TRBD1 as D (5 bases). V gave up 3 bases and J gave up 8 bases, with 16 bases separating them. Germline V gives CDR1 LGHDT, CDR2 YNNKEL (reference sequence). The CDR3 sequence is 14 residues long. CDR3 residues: CASSHRDPRGGYTF. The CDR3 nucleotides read TGTGCCAGCAGCCACCGGGACCCCCGGGGAGGCTACACCTTC.